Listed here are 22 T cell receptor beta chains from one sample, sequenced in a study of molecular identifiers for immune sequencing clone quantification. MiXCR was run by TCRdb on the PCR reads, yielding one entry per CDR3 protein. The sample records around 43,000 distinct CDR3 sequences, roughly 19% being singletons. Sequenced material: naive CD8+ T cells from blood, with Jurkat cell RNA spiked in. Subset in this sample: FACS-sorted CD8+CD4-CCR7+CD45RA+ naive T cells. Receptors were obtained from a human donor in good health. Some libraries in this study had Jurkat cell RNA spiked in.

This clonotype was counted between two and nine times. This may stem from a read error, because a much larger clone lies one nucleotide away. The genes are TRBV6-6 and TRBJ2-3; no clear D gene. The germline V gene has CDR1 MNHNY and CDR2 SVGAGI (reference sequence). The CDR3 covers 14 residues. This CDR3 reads CAGSRLTGTDTQYF. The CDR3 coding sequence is TGTGCCGGCAGTAGGCTGACCGGCACAGATACGCAGTATTTT.

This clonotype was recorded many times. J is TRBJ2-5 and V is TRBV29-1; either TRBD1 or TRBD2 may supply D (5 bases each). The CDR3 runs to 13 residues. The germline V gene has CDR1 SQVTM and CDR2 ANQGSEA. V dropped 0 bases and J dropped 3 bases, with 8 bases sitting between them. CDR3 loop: CSVEEGREETQYF. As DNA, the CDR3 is TGCAGCGTTGAAGAGGGGCGGGAAGAGACCCAGTACTTC.

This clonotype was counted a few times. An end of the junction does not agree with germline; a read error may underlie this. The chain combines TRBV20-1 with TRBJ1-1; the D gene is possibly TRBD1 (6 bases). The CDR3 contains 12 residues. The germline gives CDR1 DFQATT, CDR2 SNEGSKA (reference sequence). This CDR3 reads CSARGGGPEALF. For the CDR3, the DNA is TGCAGTGCCAGAGGAGGGGGACCTGAAGCTCTCTTT.

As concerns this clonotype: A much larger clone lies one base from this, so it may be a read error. The CDR3 here is CASSFTSGTGELVF. CDR3 bases: TGTGCCAGCAGCTTTACTAGCGGCACCGGGGAGCTGGTTTTT. V and J are TRBV7-9 and TRBJ2-2, with 8 bases that match TRBD2. Germline V gene sequence: CDR1 SEHNR, CDR2 FQNEAQ (reference sequence). The CDR3 has 14 residues.

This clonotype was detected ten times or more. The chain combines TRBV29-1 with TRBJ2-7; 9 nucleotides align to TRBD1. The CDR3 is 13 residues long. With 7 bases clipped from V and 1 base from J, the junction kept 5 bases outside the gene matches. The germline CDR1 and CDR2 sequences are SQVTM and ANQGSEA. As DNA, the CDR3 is TGCAGCGCTACAGGGGGCGCGTCCTACGAGCAGTACTTC. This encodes CSATGGASYEQYF.

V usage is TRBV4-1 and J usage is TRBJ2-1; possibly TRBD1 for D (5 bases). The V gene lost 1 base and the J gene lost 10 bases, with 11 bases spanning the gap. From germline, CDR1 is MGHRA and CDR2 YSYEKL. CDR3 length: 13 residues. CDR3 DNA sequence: TGCGCCAGCAGCCAAGCGAGCAGGGCCGAGCAGTTCTTC. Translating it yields CASSQASRAEQFF.

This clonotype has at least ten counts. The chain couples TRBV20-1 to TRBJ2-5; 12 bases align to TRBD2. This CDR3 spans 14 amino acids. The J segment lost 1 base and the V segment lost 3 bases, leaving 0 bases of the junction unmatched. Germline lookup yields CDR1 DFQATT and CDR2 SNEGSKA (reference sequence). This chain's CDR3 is CSARTSGGQETQYF. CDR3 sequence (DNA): TGCAGTGCTAGGACTAGCGGGGGCCAAGAGACCCAGTACTTC.

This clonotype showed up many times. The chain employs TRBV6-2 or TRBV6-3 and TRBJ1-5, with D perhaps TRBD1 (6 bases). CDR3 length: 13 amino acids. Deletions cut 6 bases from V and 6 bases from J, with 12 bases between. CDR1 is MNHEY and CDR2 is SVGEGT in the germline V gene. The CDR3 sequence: CASRNQGTQPQHF. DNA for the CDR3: TGTGCCAGCAGAAACCAGGGGACTCAGCCCCAGCATTTT.

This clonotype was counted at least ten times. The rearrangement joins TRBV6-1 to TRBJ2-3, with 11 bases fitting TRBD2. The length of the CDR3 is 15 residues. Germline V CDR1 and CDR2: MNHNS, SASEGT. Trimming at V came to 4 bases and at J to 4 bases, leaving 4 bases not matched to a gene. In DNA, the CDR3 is TGTGCCAGCAGTGGACTAGCGGGACTTGCAGATACGCAGTATTTT. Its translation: CASSGLAGLADTQYF.

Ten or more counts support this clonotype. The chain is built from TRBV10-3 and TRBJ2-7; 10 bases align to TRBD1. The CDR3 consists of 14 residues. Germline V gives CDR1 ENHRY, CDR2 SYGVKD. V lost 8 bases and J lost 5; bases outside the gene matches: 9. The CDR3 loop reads CAIGPRDRGNEQYF. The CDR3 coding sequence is TGTGCCATCGGCCCCCGGGACAGGGGTAACGAGCAGTACTTC.

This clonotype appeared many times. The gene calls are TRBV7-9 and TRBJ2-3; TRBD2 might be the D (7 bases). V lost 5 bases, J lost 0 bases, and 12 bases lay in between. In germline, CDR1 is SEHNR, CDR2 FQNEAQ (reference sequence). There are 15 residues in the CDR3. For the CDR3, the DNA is TGTGCCAGCAGCCTTGGGGGGGCTAGCACAGATACGCAGTATTTT. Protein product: CASSLGGASTDTQYF.

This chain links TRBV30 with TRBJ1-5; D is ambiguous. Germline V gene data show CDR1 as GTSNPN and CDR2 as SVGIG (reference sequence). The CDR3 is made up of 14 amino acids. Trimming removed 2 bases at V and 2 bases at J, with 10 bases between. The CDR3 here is CAWSRALGNQPQHF. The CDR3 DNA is TGTGCCTGGAGTAGGGCCTTAGGCAATCAGCCCCAGCATTTT.

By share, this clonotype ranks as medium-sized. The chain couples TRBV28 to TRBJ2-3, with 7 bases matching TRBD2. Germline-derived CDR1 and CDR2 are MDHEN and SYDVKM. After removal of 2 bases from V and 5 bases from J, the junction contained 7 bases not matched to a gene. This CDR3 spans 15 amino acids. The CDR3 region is CASSLRGRAGDTQYF. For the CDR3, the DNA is TGTGCCAGCAGTTTACGGGGGAGGGCCGGAGATACGCAGTATTTT. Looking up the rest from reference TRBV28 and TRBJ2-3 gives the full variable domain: DVKVTQSSRYLVKRTGEKVFLECVQDMDHENMFWYRQDPGLGLRLIYFSYDVKMKEKGDIPEGYSVSREKKERFSLILESASTNQTSMYLCASSLRGRAGDTQYFGPGTRLTVL.

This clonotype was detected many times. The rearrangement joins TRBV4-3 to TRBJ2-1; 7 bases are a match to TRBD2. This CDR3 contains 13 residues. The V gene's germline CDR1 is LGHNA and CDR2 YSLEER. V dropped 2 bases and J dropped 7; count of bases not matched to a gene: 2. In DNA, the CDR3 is TGCGCCAGCAGCCAAAACGGGGGGAATGAGCAGTTCTTC. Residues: CASSQNGGNEQFF.

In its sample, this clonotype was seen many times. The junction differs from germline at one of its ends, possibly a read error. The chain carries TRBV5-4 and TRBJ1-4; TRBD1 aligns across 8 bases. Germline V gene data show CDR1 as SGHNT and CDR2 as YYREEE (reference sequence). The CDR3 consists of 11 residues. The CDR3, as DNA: TGTGCCAGCAGCTCGGGACAGGAAGCCCTTTTT. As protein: CASSSGQEALF. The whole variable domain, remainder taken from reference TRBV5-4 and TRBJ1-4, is ETGVTQSPTHLIKTRGQQVTLRCSSQSGHNTVSWYQQALGQGPQFIFQYYREEENGRGNFPPRFSGLQFPNYSSELNVNALELDDSALYLCASSSGQEALFGSGTQLSVL.

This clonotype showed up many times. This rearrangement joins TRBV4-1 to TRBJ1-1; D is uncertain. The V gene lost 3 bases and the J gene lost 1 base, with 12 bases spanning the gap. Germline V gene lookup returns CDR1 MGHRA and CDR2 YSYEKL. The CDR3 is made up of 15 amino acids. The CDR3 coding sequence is TGCGCCAGCAGCCAGGATGGACGGGCGAACACTGAAGCTTTCTTT. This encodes CASSQDGRANTEAFF.

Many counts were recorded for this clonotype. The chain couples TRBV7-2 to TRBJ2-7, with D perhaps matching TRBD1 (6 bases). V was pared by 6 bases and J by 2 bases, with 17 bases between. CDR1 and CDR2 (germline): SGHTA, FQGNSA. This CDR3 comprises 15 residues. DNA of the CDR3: TGTGCCAGCAGTCCCGACGAGGGGGAGCCCTACGAGCAGTACTTC. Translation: CASSPDEGEPYEQYF.

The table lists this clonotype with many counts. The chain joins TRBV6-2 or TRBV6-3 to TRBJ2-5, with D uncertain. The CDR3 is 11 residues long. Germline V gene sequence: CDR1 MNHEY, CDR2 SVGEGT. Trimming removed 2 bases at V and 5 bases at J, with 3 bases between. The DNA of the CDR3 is TGTGCCAGCAGTTACGGTGAGACCCAGTACTTC. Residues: CASSYGETQYF.

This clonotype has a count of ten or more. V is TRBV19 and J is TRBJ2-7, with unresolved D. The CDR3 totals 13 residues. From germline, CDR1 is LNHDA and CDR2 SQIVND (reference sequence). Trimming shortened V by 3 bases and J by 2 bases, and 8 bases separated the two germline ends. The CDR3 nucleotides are TGTGCCAGTAGTATGGGCGGAGCCTACGAGCAGTACTTC. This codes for CASSMGGAYEQYF.

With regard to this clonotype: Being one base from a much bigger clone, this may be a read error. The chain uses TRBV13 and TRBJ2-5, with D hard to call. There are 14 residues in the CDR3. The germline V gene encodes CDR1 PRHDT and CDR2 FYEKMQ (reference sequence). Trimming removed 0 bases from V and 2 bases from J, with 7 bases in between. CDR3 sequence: CASSLGLRQETQYF. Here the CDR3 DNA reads TGTGCCAGCAGCTTAGGCCTCAGACAAGAGACCCAGTACTTC. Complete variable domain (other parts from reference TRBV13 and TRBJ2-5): AAGVIQSPRHLIKEKRETATLKCYPIPRHDTVYWYQQGPGQDPQFLISFYEKMQSDKGSIPDRFSAQQFSDYHSELNMSSLELGDSALYFCASSLGLRQETQYFGPGTRLLVL.

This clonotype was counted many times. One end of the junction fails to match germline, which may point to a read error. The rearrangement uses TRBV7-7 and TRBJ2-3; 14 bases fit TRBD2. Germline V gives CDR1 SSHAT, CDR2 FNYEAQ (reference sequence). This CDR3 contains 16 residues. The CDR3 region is CASSLGLAGDTDTQYF. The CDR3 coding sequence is TGTGCTAGCAGCTTGGGACTAGCGGGAGACACAGATACGCAGTATTTT.

For the CDR3, the DNA is TGTGCCATCAGTGAACCCGACAGGGACTTCGTAAATAACACCGGGGAGCTGTTTTTT. This sequence encodes CAISEPDRDFVNNTGELFF. This chain uses TRBV10-3 with TRBJ2-2; tentatively, D is TRBD1 (7 bases). CDR1 is ENHRY and CDR2 is SYGVKD in the germline V gene. This CDR3 spans 19 amino acids. The germline V and J ends were trimmed by 3 bases and 2 bases, with 22 bases remaining between them.